This T cell receptor beta chain is from a study of T-cell memory formation after mild COVID-19. As concerns this clonotype: The antigen is not known.

Germline values: CDR1 MNHEY, CDR2 SMNVEV (reference sequence). Trimming pared 0 bases from V and 2 bases from J, leaving 15 bases between. CDR3 length: 17 amino acids. Notes on the study in general: Pre-infection memory carried some responding clones, suggesting that cross-reactive memory joined. Day 15 to 85 contractors were CD4/CD8 balanced; later expanders leaned CD4+. Contracting clones localized mainly to CM and EM when CD4+ and mainly to EMRA when CD8+.

Constant-segment primers were used for 5'RACE, and the resulting TCR alpha and TCR beta cDNA libraries carried sample barcodes and UMIs. TCRdb itself ran the 5' RACE reads through MiXCR, one entry per CDR3 protein. The data contain fewer than 250,000 distinct CDR3 sequences, 10% of them singletons. The chain has TRBV27 and TRBJ2-3; D is possibly TRBD1 or TRBD2 (6 bases each). Specimen: PBMCs or a T cell subset sorted from them (not recorded which). The receptor's source is a man younger than 35 who had mild COVID-19 (a few samples of this study predate the infection). Cell type and time point are not known. The CDR3 DNA sequence: TGTGCCAGCAGTTTATCGGTCACGGGGGCCTACACAGATACGCAGTATTTT. The encoded protein is CASSLSVTGAYTDTQYF.